Only a few counts were recorded for the clone carrying this T cell receptor (beta chain). The study based diagnoses on clinical symptoms, serum thyroxine and TRAb, thyroid ultrasound and orbital computed tomography. The data are from a study of T cells in Graves' hyperthyroidism and ophthalmopathy. The V gene's germline CDR1 is MNHNS and CDR2 SASEGT. Between the trimmed V and J ends, which lost 5 bases and 2 bases, there was a span of 9 bases. This CDR3 contains 14 residues. Using RNA transcripts as the source, TCR beta CDR3 regions were amplified. First-round RT-PCR targeting the TCR CDR3 was performed with the HTBI primer set. TCRdb re-called the multiplex PCR reads with MiXCR, one entry per CDR3 protein. Among 640,000 or so distinct CDR3 sequences listed, 14% to 15% were seen once.

The sequence was collected from a woman aged 40 to 50 with Graves' ophthalmopathy. The specimen was blood. V gene TRBV6-1 combines with J gene TRBJ2-2; D gene uncertain. CDR3 DNA sequence: TGTGCCAGCAGTCATTCACTAAACACCGGGGAGCTGTTTTTT. Translated, it gives CASSHSLNTGELFF.